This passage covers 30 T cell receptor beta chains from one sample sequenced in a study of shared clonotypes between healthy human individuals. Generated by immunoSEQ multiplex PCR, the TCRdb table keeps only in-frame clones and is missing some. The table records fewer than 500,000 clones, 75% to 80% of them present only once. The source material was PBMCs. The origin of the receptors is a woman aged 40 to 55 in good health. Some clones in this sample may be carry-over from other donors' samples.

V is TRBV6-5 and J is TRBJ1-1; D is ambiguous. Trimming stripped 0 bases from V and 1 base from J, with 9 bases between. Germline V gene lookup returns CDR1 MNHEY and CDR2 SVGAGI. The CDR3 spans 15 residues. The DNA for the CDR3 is TGTGCCAGCAGTTACTCGACGGTGGGGAACACTGAAGCTTTCTTT. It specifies CASSYSTVGNTEAFF.

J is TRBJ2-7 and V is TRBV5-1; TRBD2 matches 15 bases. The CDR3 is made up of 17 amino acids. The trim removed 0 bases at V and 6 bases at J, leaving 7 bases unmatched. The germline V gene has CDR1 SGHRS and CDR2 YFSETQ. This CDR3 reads CASSLGLGLAGGSEQYF. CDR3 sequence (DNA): TGCGCCAGCAGCTTGGGACTGGGACTAGCGGGAGGTAGCGAGCAGTACTTC.

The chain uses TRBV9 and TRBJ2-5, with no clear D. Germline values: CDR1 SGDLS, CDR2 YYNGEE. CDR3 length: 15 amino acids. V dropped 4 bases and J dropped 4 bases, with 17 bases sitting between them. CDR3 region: CASSLRPVSGETQYF. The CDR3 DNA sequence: TGTGCCAGCAGCCTCCGACCCGTCTCGGGAGAGACCCAGTACTTC.

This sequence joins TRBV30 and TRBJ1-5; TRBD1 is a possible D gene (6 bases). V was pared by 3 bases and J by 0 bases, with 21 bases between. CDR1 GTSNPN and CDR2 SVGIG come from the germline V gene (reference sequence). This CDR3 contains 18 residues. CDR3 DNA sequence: TGTGCCTGGAGGGCTCCCGGGGGCCCTTTTTATAGCAATCAGCCCCAGCATTTT. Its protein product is CAWRAPGGPFYSNQPQHF.

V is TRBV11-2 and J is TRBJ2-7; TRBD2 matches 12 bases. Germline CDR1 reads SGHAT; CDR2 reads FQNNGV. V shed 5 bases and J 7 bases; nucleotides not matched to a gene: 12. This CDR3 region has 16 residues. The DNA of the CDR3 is TGTGCCAGCAGCCCGCGACTAGCGGGAGACCCGGGGGAGCAGTACTTC. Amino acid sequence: CASSPRLAGDPGEQYF.

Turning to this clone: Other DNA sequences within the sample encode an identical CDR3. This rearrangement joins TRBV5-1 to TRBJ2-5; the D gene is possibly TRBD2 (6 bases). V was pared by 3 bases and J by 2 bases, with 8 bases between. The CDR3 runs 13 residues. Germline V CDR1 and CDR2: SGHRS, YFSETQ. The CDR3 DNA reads TGCGCCAGCAGCTACGCGGGACAAGAGACCCAGTACTTC. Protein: CASSYAGQETQYF.

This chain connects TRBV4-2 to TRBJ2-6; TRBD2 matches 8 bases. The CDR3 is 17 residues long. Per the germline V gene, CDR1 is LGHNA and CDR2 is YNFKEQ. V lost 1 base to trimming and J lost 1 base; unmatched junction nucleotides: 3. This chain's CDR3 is CASSQGLAQSGANVLTF. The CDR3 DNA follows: TGTGCCAGCAGCCAAGGACTAGCGCAGTCTGGGGCCAACGTCCTGACTTTC.

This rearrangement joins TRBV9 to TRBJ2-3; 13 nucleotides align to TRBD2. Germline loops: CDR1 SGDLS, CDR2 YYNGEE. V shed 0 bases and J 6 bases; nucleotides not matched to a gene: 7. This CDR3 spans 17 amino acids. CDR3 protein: CASSVGRTSGRTDTQYF. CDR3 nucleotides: TGTGCCAGCAGCGTAGGTCGGACTAGCGGGAGAACGGATACGCAGTATTTT.

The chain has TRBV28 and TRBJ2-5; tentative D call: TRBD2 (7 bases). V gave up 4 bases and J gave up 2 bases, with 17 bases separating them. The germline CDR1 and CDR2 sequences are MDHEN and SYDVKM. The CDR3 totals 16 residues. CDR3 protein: CASSSPGGRDQETQYF. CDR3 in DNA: TGTGCCAGCAGTTCGCCGGGGGGCCGGGATCAAGAGACCCAGTACTTC.

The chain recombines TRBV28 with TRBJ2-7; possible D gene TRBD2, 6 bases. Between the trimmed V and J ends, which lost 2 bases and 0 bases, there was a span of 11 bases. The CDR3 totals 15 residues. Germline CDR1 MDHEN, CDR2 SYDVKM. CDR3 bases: TGTGCCAGCAGTTTAGTTAGCGGCCTCTCCTACGAGCAGTACTTC. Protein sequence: CASSLVSGLSYEQYF.

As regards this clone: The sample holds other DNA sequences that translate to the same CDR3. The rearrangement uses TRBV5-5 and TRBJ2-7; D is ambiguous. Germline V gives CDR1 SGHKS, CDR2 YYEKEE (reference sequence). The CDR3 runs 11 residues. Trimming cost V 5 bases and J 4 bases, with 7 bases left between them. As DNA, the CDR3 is TGTGCCAGCAGTTCCGTGTACGAGCAGTACTTC. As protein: CASSSVYEQYF.

The CDR3 loop is CASNRGGNQPQHF. In DNA, the CDR3 is TGTGCCAGCAATCGGGGTGGCAATCAGCCCCAGCATTTT. The chain recombines TRBV28 with TRBJ1-5, with D unresolved. This CDR3 has 13 residues. Per germline, CDR1 MDHEN and CDR2 SYDVKM. The V and J ends lost 7 bases and 2 bases respectively, with 9 bases between them.

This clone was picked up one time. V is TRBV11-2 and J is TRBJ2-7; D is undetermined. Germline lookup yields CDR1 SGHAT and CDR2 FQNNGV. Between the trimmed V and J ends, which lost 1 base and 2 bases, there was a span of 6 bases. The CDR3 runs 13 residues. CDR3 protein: CASSLGSTYEQYF. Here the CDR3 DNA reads TGTGCCAGCAGCTTAGGGTCGACCTACGAGCAGTACTTC.

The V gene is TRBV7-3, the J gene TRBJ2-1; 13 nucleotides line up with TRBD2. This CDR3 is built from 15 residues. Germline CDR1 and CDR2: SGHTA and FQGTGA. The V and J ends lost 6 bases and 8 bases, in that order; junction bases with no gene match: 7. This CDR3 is CASSTRTSGSDEQFF. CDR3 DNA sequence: TGTGCCAGCAGTACGCGGACTAGCGGGAGCGATGAGCAGTTCTTC.

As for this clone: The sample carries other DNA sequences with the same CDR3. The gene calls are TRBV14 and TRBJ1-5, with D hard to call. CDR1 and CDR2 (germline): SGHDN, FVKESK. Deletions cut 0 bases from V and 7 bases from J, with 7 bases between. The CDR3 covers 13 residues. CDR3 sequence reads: CASSQDRGQPQHF. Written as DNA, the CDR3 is TGTGCCAGCAGCCAAGACAGAGGGCAGCCCCAGCATTTT.

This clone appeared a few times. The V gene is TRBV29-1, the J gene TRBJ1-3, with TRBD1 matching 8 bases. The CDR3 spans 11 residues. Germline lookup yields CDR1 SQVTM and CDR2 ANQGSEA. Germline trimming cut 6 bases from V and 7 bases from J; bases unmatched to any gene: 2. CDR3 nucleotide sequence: TGCAGCGTGGGGACAGGCAACACCATATATTTT. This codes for CSVGTGNTIYF.

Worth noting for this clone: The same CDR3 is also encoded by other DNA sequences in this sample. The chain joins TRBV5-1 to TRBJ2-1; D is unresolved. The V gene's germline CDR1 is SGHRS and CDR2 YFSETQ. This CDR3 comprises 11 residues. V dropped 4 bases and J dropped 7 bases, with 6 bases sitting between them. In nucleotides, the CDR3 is TGCGCCAGCAGCCCTAATAATGAGCAGTTCTTC. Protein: CASSPNNEQFF.

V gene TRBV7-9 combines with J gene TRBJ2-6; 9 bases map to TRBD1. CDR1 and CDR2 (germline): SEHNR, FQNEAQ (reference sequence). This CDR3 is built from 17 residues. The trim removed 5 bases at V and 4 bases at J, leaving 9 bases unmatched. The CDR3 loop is CASSPYRGRSGANVLTF. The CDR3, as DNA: TGTGCCAGCAGCCCCTACAGGGGGCGCTCCGGGGCCAACGTCCTGACTTTC.

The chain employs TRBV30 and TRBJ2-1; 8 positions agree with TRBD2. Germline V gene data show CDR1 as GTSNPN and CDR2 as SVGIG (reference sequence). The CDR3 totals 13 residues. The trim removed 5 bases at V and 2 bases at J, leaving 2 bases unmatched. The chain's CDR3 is CAWREGPYNEQFF. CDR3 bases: TGTGCCTGGCGGGAGGGCCCCTACAATGAGCAGTTCTTC. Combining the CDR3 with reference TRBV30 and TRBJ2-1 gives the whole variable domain SQTIHQWPATLVQPVGSPLSLECTVEGTSNPNLYWYRQAAGRGLQLLFYSVGIGQISSEVPQNLSASRPQDRQFILSSKKLLLSDSGFYLCAWREGPYNEQFFGPGTRLTVL.

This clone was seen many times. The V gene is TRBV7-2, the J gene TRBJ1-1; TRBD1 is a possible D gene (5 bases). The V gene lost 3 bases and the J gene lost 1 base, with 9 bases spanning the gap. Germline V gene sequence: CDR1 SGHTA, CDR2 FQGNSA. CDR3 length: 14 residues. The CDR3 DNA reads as TGTGCCAGCAGCTTTCGTGGGGGGAACACTGAAGCTTTCTTT. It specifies CASSFRGGNTEAFF.

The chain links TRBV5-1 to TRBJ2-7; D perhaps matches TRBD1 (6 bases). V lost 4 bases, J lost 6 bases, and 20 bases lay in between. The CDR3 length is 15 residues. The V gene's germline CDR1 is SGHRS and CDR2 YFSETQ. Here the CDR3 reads CASSPNHGQSAEQYF. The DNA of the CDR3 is TGCGCCAGCAGCCCGAACCACGGACAGTCTGCCGAGCAGTACTTC.

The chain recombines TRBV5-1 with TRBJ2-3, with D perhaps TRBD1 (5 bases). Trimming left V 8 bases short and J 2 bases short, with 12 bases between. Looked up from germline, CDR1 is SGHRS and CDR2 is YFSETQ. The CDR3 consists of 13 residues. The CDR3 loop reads CASITGPTDTQYF. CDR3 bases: TGCGCCAGTATTACAGGCCCCACAGATACGCAGTATTTT.

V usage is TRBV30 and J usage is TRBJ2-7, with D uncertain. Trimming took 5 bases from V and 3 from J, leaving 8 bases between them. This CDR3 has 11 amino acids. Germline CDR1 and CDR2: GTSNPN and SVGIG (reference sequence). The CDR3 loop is CAWGTNYEQYF. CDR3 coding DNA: TGTGCCTGGGGCACTAACTACGAGCAGTACTTC. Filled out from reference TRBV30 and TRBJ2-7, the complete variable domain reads SQTIHQWPATLVQPVGSPLSLECTVEGTSNPNLYWYRQAAGRGLQLLFYSVGIGQISSEVPQNLSASRPQDRQFILSSKKLLLSDSGFYLCAWGTNYEQYFGPGTRLTVT.

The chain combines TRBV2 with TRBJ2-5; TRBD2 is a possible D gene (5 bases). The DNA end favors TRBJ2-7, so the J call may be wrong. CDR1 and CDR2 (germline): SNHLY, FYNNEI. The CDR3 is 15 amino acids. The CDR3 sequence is CASSEGVQGLYEQYF. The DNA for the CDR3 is TGTGCCAGCAGTGAAGGAGTACAAGGACTCTACGAGCAGTACTTC.

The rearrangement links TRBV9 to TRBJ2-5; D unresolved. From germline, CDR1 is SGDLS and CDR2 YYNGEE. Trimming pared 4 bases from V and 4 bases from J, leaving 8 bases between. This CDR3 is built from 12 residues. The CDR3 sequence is CASSLSGETQYF. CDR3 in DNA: TGTGCCAGCAGCCTTAGTGGAGAGACCCAGTACTTC.

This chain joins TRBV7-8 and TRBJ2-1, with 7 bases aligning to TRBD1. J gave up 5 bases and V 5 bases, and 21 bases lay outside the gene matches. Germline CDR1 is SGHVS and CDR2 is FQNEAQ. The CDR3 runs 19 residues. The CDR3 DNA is TGTGCCAGCAGCCCAGAACGGACAGGCAAGTTATTCGGAAACAATGAGCAGTTCTTC. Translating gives CASSPERTGKLFGNNEQFF.

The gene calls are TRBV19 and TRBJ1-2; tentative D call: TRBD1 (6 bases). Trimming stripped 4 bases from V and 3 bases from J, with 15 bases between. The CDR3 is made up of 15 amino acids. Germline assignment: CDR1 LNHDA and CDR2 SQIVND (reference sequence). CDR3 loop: CASSTNRDNHYGYTF. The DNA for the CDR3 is TGTGCCAGTAGTACAAACCGGGACAACCACTATGGCTACACCTTC.

The CDR3 region has the DNA TGTGCCAGCGGGGCAGTTTGGAACACTGAAGCTTTCTTT. Its protein product is CASGAVWNTEAFF. This chain uses TRBV2 with TRBJ1-1; tentative D call: TRBD1 (5 bases). CDR1 SNHLY and CDR2 FYNNEI come from the germline V gene. The V end lost 8 bases, the J end lost 1 base, and 11 bases lay between the germline ends. The CDR3 length is 13 residues.

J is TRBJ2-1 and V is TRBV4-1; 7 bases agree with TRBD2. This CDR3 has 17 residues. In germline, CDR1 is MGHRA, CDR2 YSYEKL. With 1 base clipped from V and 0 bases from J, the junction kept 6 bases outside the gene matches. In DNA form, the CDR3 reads TGCGCCAGCAGCCAAGCCTCTAGCGGACTCTCCTACAATGAGCAGTTCTTC. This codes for CASSQASSGLSYNEQFF.

CDR3 residues: CASSHKSSGTTDTQYF. Here the CDR3 DNA reads TGCGCCAGCAGTCATAAGTCTAGCGGCACCACAGATACGCAGTATTTT. The rearrangement uses TRBV23-1 and TRBJ2-3; TRBD2 matches 7 bases. TRBV23-1 is an open reading frame whose function is uncertain. J lost 2 bases, V lost 3 bases, and 8 bases had no gene match. The CDR3 has 16 residues.